This entry lists 6 T cell receptor beta chains sequenced from one sample in a study of radiation and T cells in renal cell carcinoma. Time point indicated: blood 4 weeks post-SBRT, at nephrectomy. Regarding treatment: 15 Gy SBRT to primary tumor, nephrectomy 4 weeks later. Assay: immunoSEQ multiplex PCR; the TCRdb copy retains only in-frame clones and omits some. The sample consists of approximately 43,000 clones, 82% of them appearing once. The source material was blood, sampled from a patient whose treatment included radiotherapy and nephrectomy. Every receptor here comes from a woman aged 70 to 79 with renal cell carcinoma.

This clone was seen many times. V usage is TRBV15 and J usage is TRBJ1-3; D unclear. V was shortened by 4 bases and J by 4 bases, with 38 bases between the two germline ends. The germline V gene encodes CDR1 LNHNV and CDR2 YYDKDF (reference sequence). CDR3 length: 23 residues. The CDR3: CATSMSYTVQYSRGCLLGNTIYF. The CDR3 nucleotides are TGTGCCACCAGCATGAGCTACACAGTTCAATATAGTCGGGGTTGTTTATTAGGAAACACCATATATTTT.

The rearrangement links TRBV6-6 to TRBJ1-3; 8 bases align to TRBD1. Losses at the gene ends were 9 bases for V and 2 bases for J; bases not matched to a gene: 6. CDR1 and CDR2 from the germline V gene are MNHNY and SVGAGI (reference sequence). CDR3 length: 14 amino acids. CDR3 bases: TGTGCCAGTACAGGGGGGACAACTGGAAACACCATATATTTT. Its translation: CASTGGTTGNTIYF.

The genes are TRBV7-7 and TRBJ2-7; 7 bases agree with TRBD1. The CDR3 loop spans 13 amino acids. Germline loops: CDR1 SSHAT, CDR2 FNYEAQ (reference sequence). V trimming: 5 bases; J trimming: 1 base; junction bases outside the gene matches: 2. The CDR3 loop reads CASSKGQSYEQYF. DNA of the CDR3: TGTGCCAGCAGCAAGGGACAGTCCTACGAGCAGTACTTC.

This rearrangement joins TRBV2 to TRBJ1-2; D is perhaps TRBD1 (6 bases). Germline assignment: CDR1 SNHLY and CDR2 FYNNEI. This CDR3 contains 15 residues. Trimming removed 1 base from V and 0 bases from J, with 9 bases in between. The CDR3 here is CASSEGSGANYGYTF. CDR3 nucleotide sequence: TGTGCCAGCAGTGAAGGGTCAGGGGCTAACTATGGCTACACCTTC.

The chain has TRBV5-1 and TRBJ2-7; D unresolved. V lost 4 bases and J 0 bases, leaving 8 bases between the germline ends. There are 13 residues in the CDR3. CDR1 and CDR2 (germline): SGHRS, YFSETQ. The CDR3 here is CASSGYSSYEQYF. CDR3 sequence (DNA): TGCGCCAGCAGCGGATACAGCTCCTACGAGCAGTACTTC.

This clone came up a few times. The chain carries TRBV5-1 and TRBJ1-2; TRBD1 matches at 7 bases. Germline V gene sequence: CDR1 SGHRS, CDR2 YFSETQ. Trimming cost V 4 bases and J 4 bases; bases outside gene matches: 7. The CDR3 is 14 amino acids. The chain's CDR3 is CASSVEQGIYGYTF. The CDR3 DNA sequence: TGCGCCAGCAGCGTAGAACAGGGGATCTATGGCTACACCTTC.